The clone carrying this T cell receptor (beta chain) was recorded many times. The sample belongs to a study of T cells after yellow fever vaccination. Via MiXCR, TCRdb re-called the 5' RACE reads, giving one row per CDR3 protein. This sample has some 240,000 distinct CDR3 sequences, with roughly 5.2% found just once. CDR1 KGHSH and CDR2 LQKENI come from the germline V gene. Between the trimmed V and J ends, which lost 3 bases and 3 bases, there was a span of 9 bases. The CDR3 is made up of 14 amino acids. Specimen: CD4+ T cells sorted from PBMCs, collected on the day of the yellow fever booster vaccination. The TCR sequence derives from a young man who received the YFV17D yellow fever vaccine. This chain uses TRBV18 with TRBJ1-3; D unresolved. As DNA, the CDR3 is TGTGCCAGCTCACCCCGGGAGAATGGAAACACCATATATTTT. This encodes CASSPRENGNTIYF.